This section outlines one T cell receptor beta chain sequence together with its context. Assay: immunoSEQ multiplex PCR; the TCRdb copy retains only in-frame clones and omits some. Altogether almost 500,000 clones are present, around 85% being singletons, with the ten largest covering under 9.5%. These data originate in a study of blood T cell repertoires in COVID-19. At the level of the study: Acute-phase and convalescent COVID-19 samples originated in the United States, Italy and Spain. Sample material is recorded as cDNA or gDNA derived from T cells, B-cell-depleted T cells, or PBMCs.

The length of the CDR3 is 13 residues. CDR1 is MNHEY, CDR2 SVGAGI, per germline. Trimming removed 5 bases from V and 5 bases from J, with 11 bases in between. Before being deemed recovered, Cohort 3 donors had two negative PCRs, clearance, or symptom resolution. V gene TRBV6-5 combines with J gene TRBJ2-3; maybe TRBD1 (6 bases). Material: PBMCs or T cells enriched from blood (not recorded which). This TCR was sampled from a woman in her fifties or sixties who had recovered from COVID-19. CDR3 sequence: CASSTKGEDTQYF. The CDR3 DNA is TGTGCCAGCAGTACGAAGGGGGAAGATACGCAGTATTTT.